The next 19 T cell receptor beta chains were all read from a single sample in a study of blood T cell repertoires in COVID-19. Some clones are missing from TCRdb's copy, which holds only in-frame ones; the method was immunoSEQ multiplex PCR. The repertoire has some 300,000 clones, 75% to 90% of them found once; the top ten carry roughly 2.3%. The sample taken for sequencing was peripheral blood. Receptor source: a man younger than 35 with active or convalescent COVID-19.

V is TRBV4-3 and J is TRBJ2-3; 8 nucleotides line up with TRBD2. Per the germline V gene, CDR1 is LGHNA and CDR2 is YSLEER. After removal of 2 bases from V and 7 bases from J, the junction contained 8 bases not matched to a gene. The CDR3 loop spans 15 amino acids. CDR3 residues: CASSQSGTRENTQYF. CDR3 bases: TGCGCCAGCAGCCAATCCGGGACTAGGGAAAATACGCAGTATTTT.

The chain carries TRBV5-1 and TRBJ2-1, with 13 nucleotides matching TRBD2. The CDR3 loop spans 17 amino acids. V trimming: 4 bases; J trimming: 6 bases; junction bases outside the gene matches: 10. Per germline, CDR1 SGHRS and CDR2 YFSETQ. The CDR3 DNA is TGCGCCAGCAGCCTGGTGCGGGGGACTAGCGGGGCCAATGAGCAGTTCTTC. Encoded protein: CASSLVRGTSGANEQFF.

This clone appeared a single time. CDR3 amino acids: CASSQTGAGRANTEAFF. The CDR3 DNA sequence: TGCGCCAGCAGCCAGACAGGGGCAGGAAGAGCGAACACTGAAGCTTTCTTT. The chain recombines TRBV4-3 with TRBJ1-1; 8 nucleotides agree with TRBD1. The V gene end was trimmed by 3 bases and the J gene end by 1 base; junction bases not matched to a gene: 10. CDR3 length: 17 residues. The germline V gene has CDR1 LGHNA and CDR2 YSLEER.

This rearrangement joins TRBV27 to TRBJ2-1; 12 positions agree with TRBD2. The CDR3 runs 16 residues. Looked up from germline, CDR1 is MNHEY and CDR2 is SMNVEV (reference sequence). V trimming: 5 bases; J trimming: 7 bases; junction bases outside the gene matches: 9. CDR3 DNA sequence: TGTGCCAGCAGTGAATTACTAGCGGGGGGTCCGAATGAGCAGTTCTTC. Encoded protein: CASSELLAGGPNEQFF.

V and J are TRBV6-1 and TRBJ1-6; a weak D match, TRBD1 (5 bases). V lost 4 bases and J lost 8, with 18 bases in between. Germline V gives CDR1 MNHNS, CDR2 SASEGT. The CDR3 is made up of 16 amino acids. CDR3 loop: CASSAGKGSFDSPLHF. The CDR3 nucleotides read TGTGCCAGCAGTGCAGGGAAGGGTTCTTTCGATTCACCCCTCCACTTT.

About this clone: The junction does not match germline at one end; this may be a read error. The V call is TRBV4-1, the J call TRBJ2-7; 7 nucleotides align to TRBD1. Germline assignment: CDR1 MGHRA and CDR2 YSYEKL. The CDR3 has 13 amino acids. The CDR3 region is CASSQGQGDEQYF. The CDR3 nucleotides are TGCGCCAGCAGTCAAGGCCAGGGGGACGAGCAGTACTTC.

CDR3 nucleotide sequence: TGCGCCAGCAGCACTTCCGGGACAAAATACGAGCAGTACTTC. It specifies CASSTSGTKYEQYF. This chain joins TRBV5-1 and TRBJ2-7; D might be TRBD1 (6 bases). Germline-derived CDR1 and CDR2 are SGHRS and YFSETQ. The CDR3 extends over 14 amino acids. The V end was cut by 4 bases, the J end by 4 bases, with 15 bases between.

CDR3 amino acids: CASSQDHIMNRGREAMNTEAFF. In nucleotides, the CDR3 is TGTGCCAGCAGCCAAGACCATATTATGAACAGGGGGCGCGAGGCCATGAACACTGAAGCTTTCTTT. The chain employs TRBV3-1 (or the pseudogene TRBV3-2) and TRBJ1-1, with 9 bases lining up with TRBD1. The CDR3 sequence is 22 residues long. J was trimmed by 0 bases and V by 0 bases; bases with no gene match: 20. The germline V gene has CDR1 LGHDT and CDR2 YNNKEL (reference sequence).

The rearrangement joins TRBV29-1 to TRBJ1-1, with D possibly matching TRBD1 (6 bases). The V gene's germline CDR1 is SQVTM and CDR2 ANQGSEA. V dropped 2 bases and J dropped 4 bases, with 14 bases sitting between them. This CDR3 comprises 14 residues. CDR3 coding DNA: TGCAGCGTTGAATTTCCACAGGGTGCCACTGAAGCTTTCTTT. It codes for CSVEFPQGATEAFF.

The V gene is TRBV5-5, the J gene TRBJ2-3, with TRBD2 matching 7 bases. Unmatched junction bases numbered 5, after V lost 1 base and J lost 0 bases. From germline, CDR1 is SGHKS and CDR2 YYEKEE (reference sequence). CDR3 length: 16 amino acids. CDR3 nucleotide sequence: TGTGCCAGCAGCTTGTTTCTAGCGGCTAGCACAGATACGCAGTATTTT. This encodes CASSLFLAASTDTQYF.

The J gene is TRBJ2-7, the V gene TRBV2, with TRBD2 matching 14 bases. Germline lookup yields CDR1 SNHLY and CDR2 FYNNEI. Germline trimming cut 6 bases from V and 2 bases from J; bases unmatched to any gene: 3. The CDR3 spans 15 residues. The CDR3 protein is CASRGLAGATYEQYF. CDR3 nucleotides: TGTGCCAGCAGGGGACTAGCGGGAGCGACCTACGAGCAGTACTTC.

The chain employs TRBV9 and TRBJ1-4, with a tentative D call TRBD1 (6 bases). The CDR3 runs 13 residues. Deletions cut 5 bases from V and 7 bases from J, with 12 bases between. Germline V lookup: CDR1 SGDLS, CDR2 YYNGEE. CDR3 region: CASSTGLGEKLFF. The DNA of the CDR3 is TGTGCCAGCAGTACAGGGCTGGGTGAAAAACTGTTTTTT.

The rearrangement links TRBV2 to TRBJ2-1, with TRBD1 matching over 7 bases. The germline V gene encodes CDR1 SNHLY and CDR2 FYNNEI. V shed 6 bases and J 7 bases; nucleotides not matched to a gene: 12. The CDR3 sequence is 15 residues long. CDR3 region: CASRVRDSTGNEQFF. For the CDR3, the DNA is TGTGCCAGCAGAGTCCGGGACAGCACTGGGAATGAGCAGTTCTTC. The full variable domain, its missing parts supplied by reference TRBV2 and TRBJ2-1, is EPEVTQTPSHQVTQMGQEVILRCVPISNHLYFYWYRQILGQKVEFLVSFYNNEISEKSEIFDDQFSVERPDGSNFTLKIRSTKLEDSAMYFCASRVRDSTGNEQFFGPGTRLTVL.

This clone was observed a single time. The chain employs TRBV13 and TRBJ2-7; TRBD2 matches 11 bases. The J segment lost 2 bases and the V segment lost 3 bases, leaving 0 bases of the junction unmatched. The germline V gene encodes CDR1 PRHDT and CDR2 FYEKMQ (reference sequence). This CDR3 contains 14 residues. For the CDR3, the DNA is TGTGCCAGCAGCTTTAGCGGGGGGGCCTACGAGCAGTACTTC. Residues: CASSFSGGAYEQYF. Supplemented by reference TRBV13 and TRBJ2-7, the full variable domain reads AAGVIQSPRHLIKEKRETATLKCYPIPRHDTVYWYQQGPGQDPQFLISFYEKMQSDKGSIPDRFSAQQFSDYHSELNMSSLELGDSALYFCASSFSGGAYEQYFGPGTRLTVT.

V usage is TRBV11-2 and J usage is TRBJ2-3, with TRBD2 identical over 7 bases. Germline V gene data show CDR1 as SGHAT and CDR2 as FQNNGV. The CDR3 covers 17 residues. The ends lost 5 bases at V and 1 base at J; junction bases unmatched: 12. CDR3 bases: TGTGCCAGCAGCAGAGGATCGGGGCTAGCGGGCACAGATACGCAGTATTTT. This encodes CASSRGSGLAGTDTQYF. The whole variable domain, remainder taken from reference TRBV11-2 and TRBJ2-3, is EAGVAQSPRYKIIEKRQSVAFWCNPISGHATLYWYQQILGQGPKLLIQFQNNGVVDDSQLPKDRFSAERLKGVDSTLKIQPAKLEDSAVYLCASSRGSGLAGTDTQYFGPGTRLTVL.

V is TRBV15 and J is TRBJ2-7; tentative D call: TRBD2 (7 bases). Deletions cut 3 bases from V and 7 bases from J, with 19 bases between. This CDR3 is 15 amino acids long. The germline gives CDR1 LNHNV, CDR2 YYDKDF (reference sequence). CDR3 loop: CATSSTGGLPREQYF. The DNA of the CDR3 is TGTGCCACCAGCAGTACCGGGGGGCTCCCTCGGGAGCAGTACTTC.

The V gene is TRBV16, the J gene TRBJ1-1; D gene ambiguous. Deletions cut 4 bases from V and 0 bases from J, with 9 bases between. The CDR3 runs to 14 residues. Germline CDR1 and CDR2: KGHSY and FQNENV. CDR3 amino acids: CASSPKFMNTEAFF. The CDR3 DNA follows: TGTGCCAGCAGCCCTAAGTTCATGAACACTGAAGCTTTCTTT. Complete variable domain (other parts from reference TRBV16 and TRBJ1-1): GEEVAQTPKHLVRGEGQKAKLYCAPIKGHSYVFWYQQVLKNEFKFLISFQNENVFDETGMPKERFSAKCLPNSPCSLEIQATKLEDSAVYFCASSPKFMNTEAFFGQGTRLTVV.

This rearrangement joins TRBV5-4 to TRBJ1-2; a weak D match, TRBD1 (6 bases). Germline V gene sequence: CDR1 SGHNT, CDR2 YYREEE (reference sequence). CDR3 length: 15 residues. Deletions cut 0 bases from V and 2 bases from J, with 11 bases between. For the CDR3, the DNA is TGTGCCAGCAGCTTGGGGGGGACAAGGAACTATGGCTACACCTTC. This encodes CASSLGGTRNYGYTF.

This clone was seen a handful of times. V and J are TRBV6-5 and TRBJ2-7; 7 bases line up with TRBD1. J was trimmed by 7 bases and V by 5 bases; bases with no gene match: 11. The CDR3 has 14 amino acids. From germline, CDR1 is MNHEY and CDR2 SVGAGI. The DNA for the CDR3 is TGTGCCAGCAGTAGAGCAACTACAGGGGTGGAGCAGTACTTC. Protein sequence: CASSRATTGVEQYF.